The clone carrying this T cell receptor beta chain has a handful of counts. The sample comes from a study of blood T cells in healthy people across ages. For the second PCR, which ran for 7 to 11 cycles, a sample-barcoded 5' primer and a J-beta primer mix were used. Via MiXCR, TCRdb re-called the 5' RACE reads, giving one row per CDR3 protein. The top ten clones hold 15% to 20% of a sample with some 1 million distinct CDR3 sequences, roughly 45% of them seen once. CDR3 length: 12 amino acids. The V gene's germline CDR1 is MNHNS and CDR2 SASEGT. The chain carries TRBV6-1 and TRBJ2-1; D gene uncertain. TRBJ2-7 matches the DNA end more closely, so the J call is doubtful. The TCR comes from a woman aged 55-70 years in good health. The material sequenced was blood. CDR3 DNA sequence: TGTGCCAGCAGTGTGACCCAATACGAGCAGTACTTC. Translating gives CASSVTQYEQYF.